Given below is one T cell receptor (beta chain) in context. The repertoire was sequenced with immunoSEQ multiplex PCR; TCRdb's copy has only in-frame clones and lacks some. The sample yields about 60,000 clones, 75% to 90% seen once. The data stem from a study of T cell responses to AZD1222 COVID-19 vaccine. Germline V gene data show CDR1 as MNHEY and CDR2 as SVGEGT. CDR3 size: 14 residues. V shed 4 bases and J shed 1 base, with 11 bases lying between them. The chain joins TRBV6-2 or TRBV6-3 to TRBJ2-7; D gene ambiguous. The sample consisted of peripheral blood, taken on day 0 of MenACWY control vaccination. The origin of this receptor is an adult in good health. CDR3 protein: CASSSADGSYEQYF. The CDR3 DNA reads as TGTGCCAGCAGTTCGGCGGACGGTTCCTACGAGCAGTACTTC.